This T cell receptor (beta chain) is from a study of cytomegalovirus exposure and HLA in healthy donors. Whole-study findings and limits: Analysis was carried out at a later point, and it linked a missense DCLRE1C variant to TCR beta V- and J-gene trimming. HLA restriction was apparent for most CMV-associated TCR beta chains in a later analysis. Researchers counted about 150 TCR beta chains as cytomegalovirus-associated.

As for this clone: Its target is unknown.

Both 60 Vbeta primers and 13 Jbeta primers went into the PCR. The data were produced by immunoSEQ multiplex PCR, yet TCRdb's version contains in-frame clones alone and is incomplete. The data hold 95,000 to 150,000 clones, with less than 90% observed a single time. Sequencing was carried out using PBMCs. This receptor was identified in a young man in good health and CMV-seropositive.

As DNA, the CDR3 is TGTGCCAGCAGCCAAGAAGGGGGGACAGGGTCCTACAATGAGCAGTTCTTC. Translating it yields CASSQEGGTGSYNEQFF. The V and J genes are TRBV4-2 and TRBJ2-1; 9 positions agree with TRBD1. The J segment lost 1 base and the V segment lost 0 bases, leaving 4 bases of the junction unmatched. This CDR3 spans 17 amino acids. Germline lookup yields CDR1 LGHNA and CDR2 YNFKEQ.